A single sample gave rise to the 10 T cell receptor beta chains below, sequenced in a study of T cell clones after liver transplantation. The method was immunoSEQ multiplex PCR; TCRdb's version includes in-frame clones alone and lacks a portion of them. The sample contains under 90,000 clones, roughly 80% of which appear only once. Sequenced here: CD4+ T cells from blood, sampled before liver transplant. All receptors derive from a human donor who received a liver transplant.

The chain carries TRBV28 and TRBJ1-3; D uncertain. Deletions cut 7 bases from V and 4 bases from J, with 14 bases between. There are 14 residues in the CDR3. From germline, CDR1 is MDHEN and CDR2 SYDVKM. CDR3 loop: CASNRRSVGNTIYF. CDR3 nucleotides: TGTGCCAGCAACAGACGGTCGGTAGGAAACACCATATATTTT.

The rearrangement joins TRBV5-4 to TRBJ2-3; 12 bases are shared with TRBD1. V was pared by 6 bases and J by 5 bases, with 13 bases of the junction left unmatched. Per germline, CDR1 SGHNT and CDR2 YYREEE (reference sequence). The CDR3 extends over 17 amino acids. The CDR3 protein is CASTPGGTGGTGDTQYF. In DNA, the CDR3 is TGTGCCAGCACTCCGGGGGGGACAGGGGGCACGGGAGATACGCAGTATTTT.

The gene calls are TRBV28 and TRBJ1-3; 7 nucleotides line up with TRBD1. The CDR3 consists of 14 residues. The germline CDR1 and CDR2 sequences are MDHEN and SYDVKM. Unmatched junction bases numbered 4, after V lost 5 bases and J lost 3 bases. This chain's CDR3 is CASSAGTVGNTIYF. CDR3 bases: TGTGCCAGCAGTGCCGGGACAGTTGGAAACACCATATATTTT.

CDR3 sequence reads: CASSYTGAYNQPQHF. The CDR3 DNA is TGTGCCAGCAGTTATACAGGGGCCTACAATCAGCCCCAGCATTTT. The chain couples TRBV28 to TRBJ1-5, with TRBD1 matching over 7 bases. V lost 4 bases to trimming and J lost 3 bases; unmatched junction nucleotides: 6. CDR1 and CDR2 (germline): MDHEN, SYDVKM. The CDR3 sequence is 15 residues long.

The rearrangement joins TRBV7-9 to TRBJ1-1, with D hard to call. V was trimmed by 1 base and J by 0 bases, leaving 9 bases between them. Germline CDR1 reads SEHNR; CDR2 reads FQNEAQ (reference sequence). The CDR3 contains 15 residues. The CDR3: CASSLETYMNTEAFF. CDR3 DNA sequence: TGTGCCAGCAGCTTAGAAACATACATGAACACTGAAGCTTTCTTT.

V usage is TRBV28 and J usage is TRBJ2-5; no clear D gene. Looked up from germline, CDR1 is MDHEN and CDR2 is SYDVKM. CDR3 size: 14 residues. V dropped 2 bases and J dropped 7 bases, with 14 bases sitting between them. The CDR3 DNA follows: TGTGCCAGCAGTTTAGTGGCTCCCCTCGGGACCCAGTACTTC. Translated: CASSLVAPLGTQYF.

CDR3 coding DNA: TGTGCCAGCAGCGTAGATTGGGGCGGGAATCAGCCCCAGCATTTT. Translated, it gives CASSVDWGGNQPQHF. J is TRBJ1-5 and V is TRBV9, with TRBD1 as a possible D gene (5 bases). The CDR3 sequence is 15 residues long. The germline V gene encodes CDR1 SGDLS and CDR2 YYNGEE. V was clipped by 0 bases and J by 4 bases, with 11 bases between them.

The CDR3 region has the DNA TGTGCCAGCAGCTTCCCCGGGGCGGAAGAGACCCAGTACTTC. Protein sequence: CASSFPGAEETQYF. The chain carries TRBV7-2 and TRBJ2-5; D is perhaps TRBD1 or TRBD2 (5 bases each). CDR1 and CDR2 from the germline V gene are SGHTA and FQGNSA. This CDR3 spans 14 amino acids. The V end lost 3 bases, the J end lost 3 bases, and 11 bases lay between the germline ends.

The chain joins TRBV7-8 to TRBJ1-1; weak D call: TRBD1 (6 bases). This CDR3 has 14 residues. CDR1 and CDR2 (germline): SGHVS, FQNEAQ. V was shortened by 3 bases and J by 1 base, with 9 bases between the two germline ends. CDR3 sequence: CASSLWTENTEAFF. The CDR3 DNA reads TGTGCCAGCAGCTTGTGGACAGAGAACACTGAAGCTTTCTTT.

V gene TRBV28 combines with J gene TRBJ2-7; no definite D call. The germline V gene encodes CDR1 MDHEN and CDR2 SYDVKM. This CDR3 is built from 12 residues. Trimming pared 2 bases from V and 2 bases from J, leaving 4 bases between. The CDR3: CASSLRTYEQYF. CDR3 nucleotides: TGTGCCAGCAGTTTACGAACCTACGAGCAGTACTTC.